This TCR beta chain was recovered during a study of T cells in Graves' hyperthyroidism and ophthalmopathy. Patients showing uncontrolled infection, other autoimmune disease, pregnancy or lactation were ineligible. Diagnostic assessment was based on clinical symptoms, serum thyroxine and TRAb, thyroid ultrasound and orbital computed tomography. CDR1 and CDR2 from the germline V gene are SNHLY and FYNNEI. V shed 7 bases and J 4 bases; nucleotides not matched to a gene: 11. The CDR3 sequence is 15 residues long. This clonotype was detected many times. Amplification targeted TCR beta CDR3 regions from RNA transcripts. In the first-round RT-PCR of the TCR CDR3, the HTBI primer set was used. TCRdb re-analysed the multiplex PCR reads in MiXCR, keeping a single row per CDR3 protein. The sample lists more than 300,000 distinct CDR3 sequences; 17% were seen once.

This TCR was recovered from a woman aged 25-40 years with Graves' hyperthyroidism that later progressed to Graves' ophthalmopathy. Material: blood. The J gene is TRBJ1-2, the V gene TRBV2; TRBD1 aligns across 8 bases. The CDR3 coding sequence is TGTGCCAGCAAGCTAAGCACAGGGGGTAGCTATGGCTACACCTTC. As protein: CASKLSTGGSYGYTF.